Here is one T cell receptor beta chain with its context. The antigen is unknown. The data belong to a study of cytomegalovirus exposure and HLA in healthy donors. Study findings and constraints: In vitro checks showed that a few CMV-associated chains really do target CMV antigens. Sequences of the TCR beta chain were said to predict the HLA-A and HLA-B alleles of most subjects accurately. Relative to the approximately 700-donor mean, N-insertions were reportedly fewer in an Asian-associated ancestry cluster in a later analysis. When the data were analyzed later, several of the most significant clusters appeared to be linked to common viral pathogens.

A multiplex PCR was run with 60 Vbeta primers and 13 Jbeta primers. Data came from immunoSEQ multiplex PCR; TCRdb stores just in-frame clones and leaves some out. Found here are 150,000 to 190,000 clones, approximately 85% of them singletons; the top ten hold around 2%. From germline, CDR1 is SNHLY and CDR2 FYNNEI. There are 16 residues in the CDR3. The V gene lost 2 bases and the J gene lost 4 bases, with 14 bases spanning the gap. The sequence was collected from a woman aged 18-30 years in good health and CMV-seronegative. V usage is TRBV2 and J usage is TRBJ2-2, with TRBD2 as a possible D gene (7 bases). The sequencing input was PBMCs. CDR3 in DNA: TGTGCCAGCAGTGAAAGAGGGGGGGCGGGCACCGGGGAGCTGTTTTTT. Amino acid sequence: CASSERGGAGTGELFF.